Sequencing of this TCR beta chain was carried out in a study of post-analysis software for immune sequencing data. This clonotype was picked up a small number of times. Antigen specificity is unknown. Study conclusions and caveats: In patients, five or six TRBV segments were more frequent than in controls, with TRBV5-6, TRBV5-1 and TRBV20-1 among them.

From germline, CDR1 is DFQATT and CDR2 SNEGSKA (reference sequence). V shed 3 bases and J shed 6 bases, with 6 bases lying between them. The CDR3 totals 11 residues. The library was made from cDNA and included unique molecular identifiers. TCRdb reanalysed the PCR reads using MiXCR and keeps one entry per CDR3 protein. The data hold over 150,000 distinct CDR3 sequences, with 35% to 40% observed a single time. The TCR originated in a girl aged 10 to 17 with multiple sclerosis. The specimen comprised blood, sampled after autologous hematopoietic stem cell transplantation. This sequence joins TRBV20-1 and TRBJ2-1; D possibly corresponds to TRBD1 (5 bases). DNA for the CDR3: TGCAGTGCTAGTAGGGGCAATGAGCAGTTCTTC. Translation: CSASRGNEQFF.